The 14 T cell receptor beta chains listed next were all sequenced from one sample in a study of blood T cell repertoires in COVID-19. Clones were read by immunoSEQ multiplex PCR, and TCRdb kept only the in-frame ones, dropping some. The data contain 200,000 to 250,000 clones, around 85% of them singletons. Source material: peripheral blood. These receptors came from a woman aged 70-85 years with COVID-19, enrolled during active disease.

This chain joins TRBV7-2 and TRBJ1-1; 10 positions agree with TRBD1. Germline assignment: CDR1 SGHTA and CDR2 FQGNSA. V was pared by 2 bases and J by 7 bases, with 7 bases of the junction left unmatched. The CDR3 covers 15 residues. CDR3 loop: CASSLKTGGTFEAFF. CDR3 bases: TGTGCCAGCAGCTTAAAGACAGGGGGCACTTTTGAAGCTTTCTTT.

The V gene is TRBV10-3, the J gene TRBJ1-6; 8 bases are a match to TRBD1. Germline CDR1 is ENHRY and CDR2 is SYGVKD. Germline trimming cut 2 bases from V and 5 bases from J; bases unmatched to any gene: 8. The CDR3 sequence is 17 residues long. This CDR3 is CAISEAGQGSNNSPLHF. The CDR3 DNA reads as TGTGCCATCAGTGAGGCTGGACAGGGCTCGAATAATTCACCCCTCCACTTT.

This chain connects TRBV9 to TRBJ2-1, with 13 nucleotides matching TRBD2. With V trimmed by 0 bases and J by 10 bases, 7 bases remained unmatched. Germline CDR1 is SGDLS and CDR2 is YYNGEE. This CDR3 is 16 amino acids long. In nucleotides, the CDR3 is TGTGCCAGCAGCGTAGGAGTGACTAGCGGGGGGCCCGAGCAGTTCTTC. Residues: CASSVGVTSGGPEQFF.

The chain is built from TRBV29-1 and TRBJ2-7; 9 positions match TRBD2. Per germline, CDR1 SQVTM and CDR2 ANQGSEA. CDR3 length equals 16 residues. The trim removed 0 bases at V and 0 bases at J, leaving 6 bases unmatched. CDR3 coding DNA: TGCAGCGTTGAAGACTTCTCGCGGGGGGGCTCCTACGAGCAGTACTTC. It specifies CSVEDFSRGGSYEQYF.

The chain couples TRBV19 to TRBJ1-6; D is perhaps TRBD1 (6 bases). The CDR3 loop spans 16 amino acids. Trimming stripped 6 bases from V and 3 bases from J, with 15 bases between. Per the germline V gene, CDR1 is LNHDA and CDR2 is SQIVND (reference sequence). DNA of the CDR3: TGTGCCAGTAGACCACCCCCGGACAGCTATAATTCACCCCTCCACTTT. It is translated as CASRPPPDSYNSPLHF. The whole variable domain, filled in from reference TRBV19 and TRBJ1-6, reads DGGITQSPKYLFRKEGQNVTLSCEQNLNHDAMYWYRQDPGQGLRLIYYSQIVNDFQKGDIAEGYSVSREKKESFPLTVTSAQKNPTAFYLCASRPPPDSYNSPLHFGNGTRLTVT.

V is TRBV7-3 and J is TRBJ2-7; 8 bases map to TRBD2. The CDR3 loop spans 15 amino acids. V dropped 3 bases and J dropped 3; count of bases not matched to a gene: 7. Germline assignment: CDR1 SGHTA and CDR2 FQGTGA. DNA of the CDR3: TGTGCCAGCAGCTTCAAGACGGGAGGGTTCTACGAGCAGTACTTC. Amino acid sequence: CASSFKTGGFYEQYF.

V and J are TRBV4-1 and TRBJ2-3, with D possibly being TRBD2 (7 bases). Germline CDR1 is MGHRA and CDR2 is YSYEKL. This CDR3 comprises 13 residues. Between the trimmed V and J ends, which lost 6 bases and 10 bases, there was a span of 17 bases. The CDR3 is CASRMTGGLAQYF. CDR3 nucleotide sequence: TGCGCCAGCAGAATGACGGGGGGCCTCGCGCAGTATTTT.

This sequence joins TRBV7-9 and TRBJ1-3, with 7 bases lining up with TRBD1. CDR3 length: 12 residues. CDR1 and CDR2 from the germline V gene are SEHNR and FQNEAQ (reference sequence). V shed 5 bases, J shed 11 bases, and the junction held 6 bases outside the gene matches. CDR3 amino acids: CASSPADRSIYF. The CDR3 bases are TGTGCCAGCAGCCCCGCGGACAGGTCCATATATTTT.

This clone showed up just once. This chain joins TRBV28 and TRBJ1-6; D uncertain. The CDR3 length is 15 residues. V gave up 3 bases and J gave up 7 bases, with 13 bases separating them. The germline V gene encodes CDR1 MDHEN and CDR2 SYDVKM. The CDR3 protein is CASSFEGRGNSPLHF. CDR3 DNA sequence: TGTGCCAGCAGTTTCGAAGGGAGAGGGAATTCACCCCTCCACTTT. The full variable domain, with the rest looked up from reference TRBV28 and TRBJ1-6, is DVKVTQSSRYLVKRTGEKVFLECVQDMDHENMFWYRQDPGLGLRLIYFSYDVKMKEKGDIPEGYSVSREKKERFSLILESASTNQTSMYLCASSFEGRGNSPLHFGNGTRLTVT.

DNA of the CDR3: TGTGCCAGCGCCGGGCTTGGTTGGGACAGCCTCTCCTACAATGAGCAGTTCTTC. This sequence encodes CASAGLGWDSLSYNEQFF. V is TRBV3-1 (or the pseudogene TRBV3-2) and J is TRBJ2-1; 7 nucleotides line up with TRBD1. V trimming: 8 bases; J trimming: 0 bases; junction bases outside the gene matches: 16. The CDR3 has 18 residues. Germline V gives CDR1 LGHDT, CDR2 YNNKEL (reference sequence).

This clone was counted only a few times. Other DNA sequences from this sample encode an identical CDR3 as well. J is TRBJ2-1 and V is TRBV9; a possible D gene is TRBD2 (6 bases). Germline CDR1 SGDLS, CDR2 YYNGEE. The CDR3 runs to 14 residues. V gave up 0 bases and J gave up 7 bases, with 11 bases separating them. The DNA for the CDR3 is TGTGCCAGCAGCGTAGCGGGGGTAGGGAATGAGCAGTTCTTC. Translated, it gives CASSVAGVGNEQFF.

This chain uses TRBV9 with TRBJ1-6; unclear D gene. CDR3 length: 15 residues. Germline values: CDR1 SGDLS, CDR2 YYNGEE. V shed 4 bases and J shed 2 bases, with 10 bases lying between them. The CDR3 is CASSPPGTYNSPLHF. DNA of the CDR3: TGTGCCAGCAGCCCGCCGGGTACCTATAATTCACCCCTCCACTTT.

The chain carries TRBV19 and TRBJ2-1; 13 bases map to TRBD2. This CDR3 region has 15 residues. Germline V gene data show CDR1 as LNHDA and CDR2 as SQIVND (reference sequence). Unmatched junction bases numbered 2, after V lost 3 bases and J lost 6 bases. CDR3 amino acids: CASSMGTSGTNEQFF. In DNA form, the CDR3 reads TGTGCCAGTAGTATGGGGACTAGCGGGACCAATGAGCAGTTCTTC.

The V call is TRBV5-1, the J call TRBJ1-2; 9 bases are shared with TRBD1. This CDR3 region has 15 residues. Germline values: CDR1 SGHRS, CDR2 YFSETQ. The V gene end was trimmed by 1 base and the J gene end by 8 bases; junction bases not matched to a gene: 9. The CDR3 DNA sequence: TGCGCCAGCAGCTTGCCCGGACAGGGACAGGGCGGCTACACCTTC. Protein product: CASSLPGQGQGGYTF.